This is a list of T cell receptor beta chains from one sample in a study of control samples from healthy donors and cancer patients. TCRdb's table, derived via immunoSEQ multiplex PCR, lists solely in-frame clones and lacks some. The table lists about 51,000 clones, roughly 90% of them singletons. Sequencing was carried out using PBMCs. Receptor source: a man in his fifties or sixties with head and neck cancer. The CDR3 runs from the conserved cysteine through the conserved F or W. The D gene is left open where the match is weak. The size field is filled for only some rows; it gives once, few, many or a size class.

d_call | j_call | v_call | clone_size | cdr3_nt | cdr3_aa
. | TRBJ2-5 | TRBV18 | . | TGTGCCAGCTCACCACCGAGGGAAAGGCGGGAGACCCAGTACTTC | CASSPPRERRETQYF
TRBD2 | TRBJ2-3 | TRBV7-2 | . | TGTGCCAGCAGCGCCGGGACTATAGATACGCAGTATTTT | CASSAGTIDTQYF
. | TRBJ1-5 | TRBV28 | once | TGTGCCAGCATGGCCGGAGGTAGCAATCAGCCCCAGCATTTT | CASMAGGSNQPQHF
. | TRBJ2-7 | TRBV5-3 | . | TGTGCCAGAAGCTCTGACCGACGGACTCTTCCTTACGAGCAGTACTTC | CARSSDRRTLPYEQYF
. | TRBJ2-3 | TRBV9 | . | TGTGCCAGCAGCGTTAACGAGGGGGGGAGGAATACGCAGTATTTT | CASSVNEGGRNTQYF
TRBD1 | TRBJ2-3 | TRBV6-5 | . | TGTGCCAGCACGGACAGGGTTAGAGGCACAGATACGCAGTATTTT | CASTDRVRGTDTQYF
. | TRBJ1-1 | TRBV5-4 | once | TGTGCCAGCAGCTTGGGGGGCCTGAACACTGAAGCTTTCTTT | CASSLGGLNTEAFF
. | TRBJ2-3 | TRBV24-1 | once | TGTGCCACCAGTGGGGCAGGGGGCACAGATACGCAGTATTTT | CATSGAGGTDTQYF
TRBD2 | TRBJ2-7 | TRBV6-5 | . | TGTGCCAGCAGTCTCGGGGGGGACGGTGCCTACGAGCAGTACTTC | CASSLGGDGAYEQYF
. | TRBJ2-7 | TRBV14 | . | TGTGCCAGCAGCCAGGTTGGCACGCAGTACTTC | CASSQVGTQYF
TRBD2 | TRBJ2-7 | TRBV9 | . | TGTGCCAGCAGCGTAGAGGGAGGGCAGCAGTACTTC | CASSVEGGQQYF
TRBD2 | TRBJ2-7 | TRBV23-1 | . | TGCGCCAGCAGTCAATCTAGAGAAAGCGGGGGGCTCGGCGACGAAGCCTACGAGCAGTACTTC | CASSQSRESGGLGDEAYEQYF
. | TRBJ2-1 | TRBV29-1 | . | TGCAGCGACGCCCTTAACGCCTACAATGAGCAGTTCTTC | CSDALNAYNEQFF
. | TRBJ1-4 | TRBV27 | few | TGTGCCAGCAGTTTACGACGGGCAACTAATGAAAAACTGTTTTTT | CASSLRRATNEKLFF
TRBD2 | TRBJ2-2 | TRBV4-2 | . | TGTGCCAGCAGCCAGGTCGTAGCGGGGAACACCGGGGAGCTGTTTTTT | CASSQVVAGNTGELFF
TRBD1 | TRBJ1-3 | TRBV2 | once | TGTGCCAGCAGTGAAGGCAGGGGGCTCGGAAACACCATATATTTT | CASSEGRGLGNTIYF
TRBD1 | TRBJ2-7 | TRBV28 | . | TGTGCCAGCAGTTCATACACCGGGACAGGGGTCCACGAGCAGTACTTC | CASSSYTGTGVHEQYF